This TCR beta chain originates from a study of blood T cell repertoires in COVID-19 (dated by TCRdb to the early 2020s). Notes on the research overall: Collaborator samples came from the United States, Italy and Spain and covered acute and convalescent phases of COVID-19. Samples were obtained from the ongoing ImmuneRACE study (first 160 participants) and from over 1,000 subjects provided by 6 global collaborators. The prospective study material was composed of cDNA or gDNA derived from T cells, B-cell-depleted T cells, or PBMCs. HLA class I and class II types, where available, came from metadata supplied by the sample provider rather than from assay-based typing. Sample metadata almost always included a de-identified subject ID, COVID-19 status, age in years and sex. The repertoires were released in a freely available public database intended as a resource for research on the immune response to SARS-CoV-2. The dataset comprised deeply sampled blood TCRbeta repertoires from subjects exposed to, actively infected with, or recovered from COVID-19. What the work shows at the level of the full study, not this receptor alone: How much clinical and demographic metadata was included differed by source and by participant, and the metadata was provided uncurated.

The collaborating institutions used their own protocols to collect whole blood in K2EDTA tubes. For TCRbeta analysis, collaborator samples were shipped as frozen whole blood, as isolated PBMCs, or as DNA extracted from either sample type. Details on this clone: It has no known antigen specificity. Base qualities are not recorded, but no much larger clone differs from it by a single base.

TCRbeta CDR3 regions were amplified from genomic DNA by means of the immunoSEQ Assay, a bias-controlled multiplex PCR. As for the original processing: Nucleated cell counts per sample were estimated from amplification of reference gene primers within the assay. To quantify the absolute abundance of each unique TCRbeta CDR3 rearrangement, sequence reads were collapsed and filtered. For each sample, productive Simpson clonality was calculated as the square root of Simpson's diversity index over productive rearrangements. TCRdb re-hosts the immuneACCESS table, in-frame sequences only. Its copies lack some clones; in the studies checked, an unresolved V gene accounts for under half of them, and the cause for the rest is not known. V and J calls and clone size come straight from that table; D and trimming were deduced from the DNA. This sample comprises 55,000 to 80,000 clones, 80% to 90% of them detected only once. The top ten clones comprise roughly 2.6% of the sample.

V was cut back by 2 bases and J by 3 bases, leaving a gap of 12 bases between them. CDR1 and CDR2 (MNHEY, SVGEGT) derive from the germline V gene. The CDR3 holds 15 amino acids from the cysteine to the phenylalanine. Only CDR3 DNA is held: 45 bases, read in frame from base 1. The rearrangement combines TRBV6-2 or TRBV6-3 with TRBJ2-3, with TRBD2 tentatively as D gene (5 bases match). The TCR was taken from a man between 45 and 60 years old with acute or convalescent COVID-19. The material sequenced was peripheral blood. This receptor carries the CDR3 CASSYGMEETDTQYF. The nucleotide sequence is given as TGTGCCAGCAGTTACGGGATGGAGGAAACAGATACGCAGTATTTT.